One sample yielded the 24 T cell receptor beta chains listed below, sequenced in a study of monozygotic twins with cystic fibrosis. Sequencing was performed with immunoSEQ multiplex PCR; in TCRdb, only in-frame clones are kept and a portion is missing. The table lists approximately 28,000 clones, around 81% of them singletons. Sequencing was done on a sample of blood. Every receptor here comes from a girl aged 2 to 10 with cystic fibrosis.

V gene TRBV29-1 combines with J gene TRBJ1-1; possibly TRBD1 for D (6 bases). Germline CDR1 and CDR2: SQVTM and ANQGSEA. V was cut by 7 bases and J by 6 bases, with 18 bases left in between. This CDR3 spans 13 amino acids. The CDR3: CSGRGRGAAEAFF. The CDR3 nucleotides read TGCAGCGGGAGGGGAAGGGGGGCGGCTGAAGCTTTCTTT.

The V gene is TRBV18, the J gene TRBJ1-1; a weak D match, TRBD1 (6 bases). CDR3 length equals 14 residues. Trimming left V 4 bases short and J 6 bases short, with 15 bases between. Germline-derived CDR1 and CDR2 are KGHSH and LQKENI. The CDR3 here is CASSRSDRRPEAFF. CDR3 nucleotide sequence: TGTGCCAGCTCACGGAGCGACAGGAGACCTGAAGCTTTCTTT. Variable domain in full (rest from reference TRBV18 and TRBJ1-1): NAGVMQNPRHLVRRRGQEARLRCSPMKGHSHVYWYRQLPEEGLKFMVYLQKENIIDESGMPKERFSAEFPKEGPSILRIQQVVRGDSAAYFCASSRSDRRPEAFFGQGTRLTVV.

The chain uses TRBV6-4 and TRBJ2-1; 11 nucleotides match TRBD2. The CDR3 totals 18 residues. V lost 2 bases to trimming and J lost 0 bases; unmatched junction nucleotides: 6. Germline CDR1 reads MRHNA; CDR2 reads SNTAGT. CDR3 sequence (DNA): TGTGCCAGCAGTGACGGGACTAGCGGTAAAAGCTCCTACAATGAGCAGTTCTTC. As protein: CASSDGTSGKSSYNEQFF.

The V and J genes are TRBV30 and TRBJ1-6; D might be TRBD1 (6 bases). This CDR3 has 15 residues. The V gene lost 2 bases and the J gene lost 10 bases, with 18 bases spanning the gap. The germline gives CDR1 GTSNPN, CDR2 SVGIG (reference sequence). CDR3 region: CAWSMTGTPGSPLHF. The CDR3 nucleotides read TGTGCCTGGAGTATGACCGGGACACCTGGCTCACCCCTCCACTTT.

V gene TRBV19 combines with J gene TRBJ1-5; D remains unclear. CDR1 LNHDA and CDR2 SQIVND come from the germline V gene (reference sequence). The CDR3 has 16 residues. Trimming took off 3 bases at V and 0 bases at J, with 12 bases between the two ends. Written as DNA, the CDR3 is TGTGCCAGTAGTATGCCAGCAAAATATAGCAATCAGCCCCAGCATTTT. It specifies CASSMPAKYSNQPQHF.

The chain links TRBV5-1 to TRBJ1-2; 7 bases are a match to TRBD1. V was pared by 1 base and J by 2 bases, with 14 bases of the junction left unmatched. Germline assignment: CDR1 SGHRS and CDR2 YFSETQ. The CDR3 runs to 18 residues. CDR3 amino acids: CASSLLGAGTDINYGYTF. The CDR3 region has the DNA TGCGCCAGCAGCTTGTTGGGTGCCGGGACAGATATAAACTATGGCTACACCTTC. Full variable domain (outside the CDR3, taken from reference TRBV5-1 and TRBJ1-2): KAGVTQTPRYLIKTRGQQVTLSCSPISGHRSVSWYQQTPGQGLQFLFEYFSETQRNKGNFPGRFSGRQFSNSRSEMNVSTLELGDSALYLCASSLLGAGTDINYGYTFGSGTRLTVV.

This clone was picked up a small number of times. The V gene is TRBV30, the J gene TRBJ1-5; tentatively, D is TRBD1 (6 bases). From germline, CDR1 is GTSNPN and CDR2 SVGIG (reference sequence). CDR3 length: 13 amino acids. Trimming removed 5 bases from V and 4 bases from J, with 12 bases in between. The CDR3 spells CAWSRDTNQPQHF. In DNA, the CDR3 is TGTGCCTGGTCCCGGGACACAAATCAGCCCCAGCATTTT.

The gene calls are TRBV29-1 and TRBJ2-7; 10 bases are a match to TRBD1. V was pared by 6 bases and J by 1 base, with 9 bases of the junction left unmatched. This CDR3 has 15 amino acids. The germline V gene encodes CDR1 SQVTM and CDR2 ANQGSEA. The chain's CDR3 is CSVSDRGRGSYEQYF. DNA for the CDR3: TGCAGCGTCAGCGACAGGGGGCGCGGGTCCTACGAGCAGTACTTC.

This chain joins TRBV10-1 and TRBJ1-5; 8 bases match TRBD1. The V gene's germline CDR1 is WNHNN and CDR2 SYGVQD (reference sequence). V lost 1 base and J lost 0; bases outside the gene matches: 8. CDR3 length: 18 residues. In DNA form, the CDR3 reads TGCGCCAGCAGTGAGTTCACAGGGGGTTGGGGTAGCAATCAGCCCCAGCATTTT. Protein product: CASSEFTGGWGSNQPQHF.

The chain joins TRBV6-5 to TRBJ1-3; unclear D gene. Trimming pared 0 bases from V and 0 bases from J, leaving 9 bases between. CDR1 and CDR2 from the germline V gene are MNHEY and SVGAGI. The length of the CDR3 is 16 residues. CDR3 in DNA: TGTGCCAGCAGTTACTCGTTCCAACTCTCTGGAAACACCATATATTTT. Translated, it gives CASSYSFQLSGNTIYF.

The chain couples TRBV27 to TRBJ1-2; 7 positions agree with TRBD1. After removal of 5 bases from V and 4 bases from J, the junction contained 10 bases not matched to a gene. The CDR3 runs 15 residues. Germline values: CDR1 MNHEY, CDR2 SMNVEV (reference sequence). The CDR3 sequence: CASSLRQGGSYGYTF. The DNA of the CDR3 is TGTGCCAGCAGTCTCAGACAGGGTGGTTCCTATGGCTACACCTTC.

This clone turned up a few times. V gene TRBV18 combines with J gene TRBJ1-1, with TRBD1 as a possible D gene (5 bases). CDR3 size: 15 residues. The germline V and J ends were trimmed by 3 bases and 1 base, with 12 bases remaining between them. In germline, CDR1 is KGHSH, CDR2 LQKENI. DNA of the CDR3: TGTGCCAGCTCACCGCTAGACAGCGGGAACACTGAAGCTTTCTTT. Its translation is CASSPLDSGNTEAFF.

The CDR3 region has the DNA TGTGCCAGCAGCCAAGGAGGGGGCTTTATAACCCAAGAGACCCAGTACTTC. Encoded protein: CASSQGGGFITQETQYF. The V call is TRBV14, the J call TRBJ2-5, with 7 nucleotides matching TRBD1. V gave up 1 base and J gave up 1 base; unmatched junction bases: 9. This CDR3 is built from 17 residues. Germline V CDR1 and CDR2: SGHDN, FVKESK. Looking up the rest from reference TRBV14 and TRBJ2-5 gives the full variable domain: EAGVTQFPSHSVIEKGQTVTLRCDPISGHDNLYWYRRVMGKEIKFLLHFVKESKQDESGMPNNRFLAERTGGTYSTLKVQPAELEDSGVYFCASSQGGGFITQETQYFGPGTRLLVL.

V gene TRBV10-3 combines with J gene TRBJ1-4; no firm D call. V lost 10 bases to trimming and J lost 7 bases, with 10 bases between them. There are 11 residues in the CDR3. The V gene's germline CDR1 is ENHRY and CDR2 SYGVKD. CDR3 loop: CATKGGEKLFF. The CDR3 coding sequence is TGTGCCACGAAAGGCGGTGAAAAACTGTTTTTT.

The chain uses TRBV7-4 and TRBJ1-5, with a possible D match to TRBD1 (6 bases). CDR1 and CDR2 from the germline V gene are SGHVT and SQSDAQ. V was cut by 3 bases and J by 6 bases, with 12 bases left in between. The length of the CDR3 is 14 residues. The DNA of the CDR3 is TGTGCCAGCAGCTTTTACAGGGTTTGTCAGCCCCAGCATTTT. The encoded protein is CASSFYRVCQPQHF. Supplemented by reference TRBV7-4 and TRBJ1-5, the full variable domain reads GAGVSQSPRYKVAKRGRDVALRCDSISGHVTLYWYRQTLGQGSEVLTYSQSDAQRDKSGRPSGRFSAERPERSVSTLKIQRTEQGDSAVYLCASSFYRVCQPQHFGDGTRLSIL.

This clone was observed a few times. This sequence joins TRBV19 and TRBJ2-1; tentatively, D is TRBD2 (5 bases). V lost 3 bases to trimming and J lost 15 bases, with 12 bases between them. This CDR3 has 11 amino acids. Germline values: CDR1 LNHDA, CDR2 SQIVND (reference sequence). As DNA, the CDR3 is TGTGCCAGTAGTATGGCGGGCCGACCGTTCTTC. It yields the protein CASSMAGRPFF.

As DNA, the CDR3 is TGTGCCAGCTCACCAGGGGACATGGACTACAATGAGCAGTTCTTC. As protein: CASSPGDMDYNEQFF. The chain employs TRBV18 and TRBJ2-1, with D possibly being TRBD1 (6 bases). V was shortened by 2 bases and J by 3 bases, with 11 bases between the two germline ends. The CDR3 consists of 15 residues. Germline assignment: CDR1 KGHSH and CDR2 LQKENI.

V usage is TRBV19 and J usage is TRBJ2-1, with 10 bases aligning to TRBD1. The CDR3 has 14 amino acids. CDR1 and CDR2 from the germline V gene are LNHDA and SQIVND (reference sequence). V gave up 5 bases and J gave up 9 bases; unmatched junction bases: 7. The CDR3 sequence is CASSARQGAGEQFF. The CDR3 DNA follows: TGTGCCAGTAGTGCCAGACAGGGGGCAGGTGAGCAGTTCTTC.

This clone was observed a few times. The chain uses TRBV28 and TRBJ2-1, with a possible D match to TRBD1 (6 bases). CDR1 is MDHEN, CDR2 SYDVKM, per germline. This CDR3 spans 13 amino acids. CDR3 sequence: CTTGTPNYNEQFF. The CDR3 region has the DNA TGTACGACTGGGACACCCAACTACAATGAGCAGTTCTTC.

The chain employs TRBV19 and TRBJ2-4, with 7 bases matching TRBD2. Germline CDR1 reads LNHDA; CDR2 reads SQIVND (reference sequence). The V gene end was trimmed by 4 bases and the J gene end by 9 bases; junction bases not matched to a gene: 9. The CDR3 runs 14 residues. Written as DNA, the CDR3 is TGTGCCAGTAGTACTGGACCCCCGGGGGGCATTCAGTACTTC. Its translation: CASSTGPPGGIQYF. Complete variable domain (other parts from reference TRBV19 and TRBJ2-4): DGGITQSPKYLFRKEGQNVTLSCEQNLNHDAMYWYRQDPGQGLRLIYYSQIVNDFQKGDIAEGYSVSREKKESFPLTVTSAQKNPTAFYLCASSTGPPGGIQYFGAGTRLSVL.

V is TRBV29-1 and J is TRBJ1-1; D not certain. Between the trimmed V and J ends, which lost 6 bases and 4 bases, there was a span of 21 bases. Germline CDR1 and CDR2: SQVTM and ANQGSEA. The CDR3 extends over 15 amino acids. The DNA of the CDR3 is TGCAGCGTACTCGATGGGAGGGCTGAGGTCACTGAAGCTTTCTTT. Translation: CSVLDGRAEVTEAFF.

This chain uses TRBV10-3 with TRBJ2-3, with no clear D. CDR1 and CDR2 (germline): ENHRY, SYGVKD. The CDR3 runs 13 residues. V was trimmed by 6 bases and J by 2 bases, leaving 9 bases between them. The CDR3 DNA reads TGTGCCATCAGGGCACCCTCCACAGATACGCAGTATTTT. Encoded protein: CAIRAPSTDTQYF.

CDR3 amino acids: CAITPTVSNYGYTF. CDR3 DNA sequence: TGTGCCATCACCCCGACAGTTTCTAACTATGGCTACACCTTC. The rearrangement uses TRBV10-3 and TRBJ1-2, with a possible D match to TRBD1 (5 bases). Germline V gene data show CDR1 as ENHRY and CDR2 as SYGVKD. This CDR3 contains 14 residues. Trimming stripped 7 bases from V and 0 bases from J, with 12 bases between.

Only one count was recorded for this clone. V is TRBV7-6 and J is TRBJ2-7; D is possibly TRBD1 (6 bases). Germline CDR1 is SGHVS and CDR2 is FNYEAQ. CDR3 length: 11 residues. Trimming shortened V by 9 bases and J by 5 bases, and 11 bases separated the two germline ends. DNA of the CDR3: TGTGCCAGTCAAGCAGGGGACGAGCAGTACTTC. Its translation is CASQAGDEQYF.